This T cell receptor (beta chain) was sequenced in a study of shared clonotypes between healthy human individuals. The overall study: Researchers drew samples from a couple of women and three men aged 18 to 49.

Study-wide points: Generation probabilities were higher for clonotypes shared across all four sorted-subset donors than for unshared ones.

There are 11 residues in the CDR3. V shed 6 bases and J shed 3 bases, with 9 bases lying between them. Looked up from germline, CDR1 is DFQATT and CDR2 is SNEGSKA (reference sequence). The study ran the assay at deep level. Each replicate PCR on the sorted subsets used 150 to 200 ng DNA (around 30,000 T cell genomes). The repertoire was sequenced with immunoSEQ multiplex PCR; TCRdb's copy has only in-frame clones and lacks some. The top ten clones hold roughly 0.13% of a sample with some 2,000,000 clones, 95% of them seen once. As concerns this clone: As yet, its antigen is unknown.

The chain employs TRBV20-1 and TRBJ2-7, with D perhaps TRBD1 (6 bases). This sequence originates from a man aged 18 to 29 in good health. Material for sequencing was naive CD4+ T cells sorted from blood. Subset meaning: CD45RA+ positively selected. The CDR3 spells CSAEDSYEQYF. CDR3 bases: TGCAGTGCCGAGGACAGCTACGAGCAGTACTTC.